The TCR beta chain under discussion was sequenced for a study of blood T cell repertoires in COVID-19. Across the whole study: Nucleic acid was either cDNA or gDNA, and it came from T cells, B-cell-depleted T cells, or PBMCs.

In the source study's methods: From reference gene primer amplification, estimates of nucleated cell counts were derived. TCRdb keeps only in-frame clones here, not all; method: immunoSEQ multiplex PCR. Clone size and V and J calls were adopted from that table, with D and trimming inferred from the DNA. The table shows around 100,000 clones, with about 90% occurring only once. The receptor was isolated from a man aged 18 to 35 with acute or convalescent COVID-19. The sequenced sample was peripheral blood.

The CDR3 sequence is CASSSRTGELFF. As DNA, the CDR3 is TGTGCCAGCAGCTCCCGCACCGGGGAGCTGTTTTTT. J is TRBJ2-2 and V is TRBV11-2; D is ambiguous. The CDR3 loop spans 12 amino acids. Germline loops: CDR1 SGHAT, CDR2 FQNNGV. The V and J ends lost 4 bases and 4 bases respectively, with 4 bases between them.